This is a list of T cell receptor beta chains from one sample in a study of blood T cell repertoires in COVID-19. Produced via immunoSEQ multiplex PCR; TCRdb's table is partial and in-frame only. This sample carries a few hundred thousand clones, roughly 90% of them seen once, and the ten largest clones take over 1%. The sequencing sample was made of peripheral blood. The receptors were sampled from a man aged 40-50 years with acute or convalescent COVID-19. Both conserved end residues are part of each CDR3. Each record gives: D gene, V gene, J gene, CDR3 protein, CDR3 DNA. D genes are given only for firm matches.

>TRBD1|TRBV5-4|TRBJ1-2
CASSGGDSESYGYTF
TGTGCCAGCAGCGGAGGGGACAGTGAGAGCTATGGCTACACCTTC
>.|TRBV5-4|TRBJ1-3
CASSLGGASGNTIYF
TGTGCCTCCTCCCTAGGAGGGGCCTCTGGAAACACCATATATTTT
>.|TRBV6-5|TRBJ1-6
CATTQRSPLHF
TGTGCCACCACCCAGAGGTCACCCCTCCACTTT
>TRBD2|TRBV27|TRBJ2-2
CASSRSGRRAGELFF
TGTGCCAGCAGCCGTAGCGGGAGGAGAGCCGGGGAGCTGTTTTTT
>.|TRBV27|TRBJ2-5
CASSSRVRGYQETQYF
TGTGCCAGCAGTTCGAGAGTGCGGGGCTACCAAGAGACCCAGTACTTC
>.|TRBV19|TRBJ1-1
CASVGARGRDTEAFF
TGTGCCAGTGTGGGGGCGAGGGGAAGGGACACTGAAGCTTTCTTT
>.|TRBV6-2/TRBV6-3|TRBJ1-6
CASSYSQGNSPLHF
TGTGCCAGCAGTTACTCCCAGGGGAATTCACCCCTCCACTTT
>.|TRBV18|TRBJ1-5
CASSPPGGGSNQPQHF
TGTGCCAGCTCACCACCGGGGGGAGGGAGCAATCAGCCCCAGCATTTT
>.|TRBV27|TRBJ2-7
CASSFAVGSYEQYF
TGTGCCAGCAGTTTCGCGGTGGGCTCCTACGAGCAGTACTTC
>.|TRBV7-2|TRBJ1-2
CASSPGILSRGGYTF
TGTGCCAGCAGCCCCGGGATCCTTTCCCGGGGGGGCTACACCTTC